Below, one T cell receptor (beta chain) is given with its context. Authors' methods: Quantification of nucleated cells was approximated via reference gene primer amplification. Some clones are missing from TCRdb's copy, which holds only in-frame ones; the method was immunoSEQ multiplex PCR. V, J and clone size were drawn from that table, and D and trimming were deduced from the DNA. The data contain 45,000 to 60,000 clones, around nine tenths of them singletons. The data are from a study of blood T cell repertoires in COVID-19. Overall study: T cells, B-cell-depleted T cells, or PBMCs supplied cDNA or gDNA.

J was trimmed by 1 base and V by 4 bases; bases with no gene match: 3. This CDR3 spans 14 amino acids. Germline V gene lookup returns CDR1 SGHRS and CDR2 YFSETQ. The V call is TRBV5-1, the J call TRBJ1-1, with 8 bases identical to TRBD1. The receptor's source is a human donor with active COVID-19. The donor label of this sample is uncertain. The sequenced material came from peripheral blood. CDR3 DNA: TGCGCCAGCAGCGCTACAGGGGGGAACACTGAAGCTTTCTTT. Protein product: CASSATGGNTEAFF.